The 19 T cell receptor beta chains below all came from one sample that was sequenced in a study of CD8+CD57+ T cells in acquired aplastic anemia. Genomic DNA, the template, was used for profiling of the TCR beta VDJ and CDR3. MiXCR was run by TCRdb on the reads, yielding one entry per CDR3 protein. The sample records around 430,000 distinct CDR3 sequences, roughly 34% being singletons. Previously, flow cytometry had revealed CD8+CD57+ cell expansion in the patients chosen for sequencing. Sequenced material: sorted CD4+, CD8+, or CD8+CD57+ T cells (not recorded which) from PBMCs. The receptors shown here come from a human donor with aplastic anemia.

This clonotype was detected many times. This chain uses TRBV2 with TRBJ2-3; D is perhaps TRBD1 or TRBD2 (5 bases each). Trimming shortened V by 7 bases and J by 0 bases, and 17 bases separated the two germline ends. Germline CDR1 and CDR2: SNHLY and FYNNEI. The CDR3 is 16 residues long. The CDR3 sequence is CASTSPSGPSTDTQYF. CDR3 coding DNA: TGTGCCAGCACCAGCCCATCGGGACCAAGCACAGATACGCAGTATTTT.

This clonotype has ten or more counts. The chain joins TRBV20-1 to TRBJ2-4; 9 nucleotides match TRBD1. This CDR3 spans 12 amino acids. V trimming: 6 bases; J trimming: 7 bases; junction bases outside the gene matches: 4. Germline assignment: CDR1 DFQATT and CDR2 SNEGSKA (reference sequence). The CDR3 loop reads CSAWDRVNIQYF. CDR3 nucleotide sequence: TGCAGTGCGTGGGACAGGGTGAACATTCAGTACTTC.

The chain joins TRBV2 to TRBJ2-7, with D unresolved. The germline V gene encodes CDR1 SNHLY and CDR2 FYNNEI. With 6 bases removed from V and 6 bases from J, the gap between germline ends came to 9 bases. The CDR3 sequence is 11 residues long. The CDR3 region has the DNA TGTGCCAGCAGAGGGCTACGCGAGCAGTACTTC. Residues: CASRGLREQYF.

This clonotype was seen repeatedly, ten times or more. V gene TRBV12-3 or TRBV12-4 combines with J gene TRBJ1-5; tentative D call: TRBD1 (6 bases). V lost 8 bases to trimming and J lost 9 bases, with 20 bases between them. The CDR3 runs 14 residues. CDR3 loop: CASSTGQTYLPQHF. In DNA form, the CDR3 reads TGTGCCAGCTCTACCGGACAGACCTATCTGCCCCAGCATTTT.

This clonotype was seen just once. The chain uses TRBV10-1 and TRBJ2-7, with a tentative D call TRBD1 (6 bases). The CDR3 sequence is 14 residues long. CDR1 WNHNN and CDR2 SYGVQD come from the germline V gene (reference sequence). V lost 3 bases and J lost 3, with 12 bases in between. CDR3 DNA sequence: TGCGCCAGCAGTGACCGGGACACGGACTACGAGCAGTACGTC. Its translation: CASSDRDTDYEQYV.

The chain has TRBV11-2 and TRBJ1-6; possible D gene TRBD1, 6 bases. Per germline, CDR1 SGHAT and CDR2 FQNNGV. V dropped 5 bases and J dropped 0 bases, with 14 bases sitting between them. The CDR3 sequence is 17 residues long. CDR3 region: CASSLGHLSSYNSPLHF. CDR3 DNA sequence: TGTGCCAGCAGCCTGGGACACCTCAGCTCCTATAATTCACCCCTCCACTTT.

The table lists this clonotype with many counts. V gene TRBV9 combines with J gene TRBJ1-3; D gene uncertain. The CDR3 covers 14 residues. V lost 0 bases and J 8 bases, leaving 12 bases between the germline ends. Germline V gene data show CDR1 as SGDLS and CDR2 as YYNGEE. The CDR3 DNA is TGTGCCAGCAGCGTAGAGTTATTCTGGGACACCATATATTTT. It specifies CASSVELFWDTIYF.

This clonotype was recorded many times. The chain uses TRBV4-2 and TRBJ1-2, with D possibly TRBD1 on 6 matching bases. The V and J ends lost 0 bases and 3 bases respectively, with 11 bases between them. In germline, CDR1 is LGHNA, CDR2 YNFKEQ. The CDR3 runs 15 residues. For the CDR3, the DNA is TGTGCCAGCAGCCAAGAGGGGGGCAGGGACTATGGCTACACCTTC. This gives the protein CASSQEGGRDYGYTF.

This clonotype appeared a few times. This may stem from a read error, because a much larger clone lies one nucleotide away. The chain links TRBV2 to TRBJ1-5; 11 nucleotides agree with TRBD1. CDR3 size: 14 residues. CDR1 is SNHLY, CDR2 FYNNEI, per germline. The CDR3 protein is CTSSAGQGVQPQHF. In DNA form, the CDR3 reads TGTACCAGCAGTGCGGGACAGGGGGTTCAGCCCCAGCATTTT.

The gene calls are TRBV24-1 and TRBJ1-6; tentatively, D is TRBD1 (6 bases). V shed 9 bases and J shed 9 bases, with 17 bases lying between them. The CDR3 runs 14 residues. Germline assignment: CDR1 KGHDR and CDR2 SFDVKD. The CDR3 DNA sequence: TGTGCCACCGGGCCAACGGGGGGCGGTTCACCCCTCCACTTT. Amino acid sequence: CATGPTGGGSPLHF.

A remark on this clonotype: With a much larger clone just one base away, this may be a read error. CDR3 sequence (DNA): TGCAGTGCTAGACCAACTAGCCGTAACTCCTGCGAGCAGTACTTC. Translating it yields CSARPTSRNSCEQYF. The rearrangement joins TRBV20-1 to TRBJ2-7; D is possibly TRBD2 (6 bases). Looked up from germline, CDR1 is DFQATT and CDR2 is SNEGSKA (reference sequence). This CDR3 region has 15 residues.

This clonotype has a count of ten or more. The genes are TRBV24-1 and TRBJ2-5; 10 nucleotides agree with TRBD1. V dropped 4 bases and J dropped 1; count of bases not matched to a gene: 8. This CDR3 has 17 amino acids. CDR1 and CDR2 from the germline V gene are KGHDR and SFDVKD. The CDR3 protein is CATSESGTGDFQETQYF. CDR3 DNA sequence: TGTGCCACCAGTGAGTCCGGGACAGGGGACTTCCAAGAGACCCAGTACTTC.

The V call is TRBV19, the J call TRBJ2-1; D uncertain. Germline V CDR1 and CDR2: LNHDA, SQIVND (reference sequence). Trimming left V 5 bases short and J 9 bases short, with 11 bases between. CDR3 length: 12 residues. DNA for the CDR3: TGTGCCAGTAGTTCCTCCGGCGGTGAGCAGTTCTTC. It specifies CASSSSGGEQFF.

This clonotype was observed at least ten times. The chain recombines TRBV6-5 with TRBJ2-7, with D uncertain. The CDR3 length is 14 residues. Germline V gene lookup returns CDR1 MNHEY and CDR2 SVGAGI. V was trimmed by 6 bases and J by 3 bases, leaving 15 bases between them. CDR3 DNA: TGTGCCAGCAGCCCCTTACGCATGGACTACGAGCAGTACTTC. As protein: CASSPLRMDYEQYF.

The chain combines TRBV10-3 with TRBJ1-6, with TRBD1 identical over 10 bases. Germline V gene sequence: CDR1 ENHRY, CDR2 SYGVKD. The V segment lost 0 bases and the J segment 7 bases; nucleotides outside the gene matches: 6. The CDR3 contains 17 residues. The CDR3 DNA reads as TGTGCCATCAGTGAGTCCCTAGACAGGGGGCGGAATTCACCCCTCCACTTT. Translated, it gives CAISESLDRGRNSPLHF.

J is TRBJ1-2 and V is TRBV19; D remains ambiguous. Trimming cost V 5 bases and J 4 bases, with 14 bases left between them. The CDR3 totals 14 residues. Germline CDR1 is LNHDA and CDR2 is SQIVND (reference sequence). Here the CDR3 reads CASSLPGTTYGYTF. DNA of the CDR3: TGTGCCAGTAGTCTCCCCGGCACAACCTATGGCTACACCTTC.

J is TRBJ1-5 and V is TRBV6-1; perhaps TRBD1 as D (5 bases). CDR1 and CDR2 from the germline V gene are MNHNS and SASEGT. With 1 base removed from V and 11 bases from J, the gap between germline ends came to 12 bases. This CDR3 has 13 residues. CDR3 in amino acids: CASSEVGGSAQHF. DNA for the CDR3: TGTGCCAGCAGTGAAGTTGGGGGTTCGGCCCAGCATTTT.

The V gene is TRBV10-3, the J gene TRBJ1-6; possibly TRBD1 for D (6 bases). The CDR3 is 17 residues long. Trimming left V 5 bases short and J 10 bases short, with 24 bases between. Germline-derived CDR1 and CDR2 are ENHRY and SYGVKD. This chain's CDR3 is CAISKRQGYIEGSPLHF. CDR3 nucleotides: TGTGCCATCAGTAAACGGCAGGGGTATATCGAAGGCTCACCCCTCCACTTT.

The rearrangement uses TRBV15 and TRBJ2-7; TRBD2 is a possible D gene (6 bases). Germline values: CDR1 LNHNV, CDR2 YYDKDF (reference sequence). Trimming pared 1 base from V and 7 bases from J, leaving 11 bases between. The CDR3 is 13 residues long. This CDR3 is CATSRASVREQYF. The DNA of the CDR3 is TGTGCCACCAGCAGAGCTAGCGTGAGGGAGCAGTACTTC.